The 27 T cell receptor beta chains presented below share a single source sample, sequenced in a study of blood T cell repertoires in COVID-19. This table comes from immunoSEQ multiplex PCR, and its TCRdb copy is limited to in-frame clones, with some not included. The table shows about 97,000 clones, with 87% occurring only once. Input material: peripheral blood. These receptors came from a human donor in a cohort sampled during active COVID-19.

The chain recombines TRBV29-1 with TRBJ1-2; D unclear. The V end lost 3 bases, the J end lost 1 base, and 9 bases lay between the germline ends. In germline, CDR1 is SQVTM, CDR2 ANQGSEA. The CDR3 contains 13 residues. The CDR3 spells CSVDQEDNYGYTF. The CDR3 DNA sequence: TGCAGCGTTGATCAGGAAGATAACTATGGCTACACCTTC.

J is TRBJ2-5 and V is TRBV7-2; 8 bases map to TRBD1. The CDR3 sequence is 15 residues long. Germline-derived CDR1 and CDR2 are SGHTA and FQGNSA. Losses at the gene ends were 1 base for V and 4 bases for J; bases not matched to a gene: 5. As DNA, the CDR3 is TGTGCCAGCAGCTTAGTAGGGACAGGTAGAGAGACCCAGTACTTC. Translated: CASSLVGTGRETQYF.

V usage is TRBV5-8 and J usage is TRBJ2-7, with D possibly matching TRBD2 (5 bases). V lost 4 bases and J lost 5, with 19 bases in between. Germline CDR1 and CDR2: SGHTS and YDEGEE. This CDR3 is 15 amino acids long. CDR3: CASSPLVKEVNEQYF. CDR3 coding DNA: TGTGCCAGCAGCCCACTAGTGAAAGAAGTAAACGAGCAGTACTTC.

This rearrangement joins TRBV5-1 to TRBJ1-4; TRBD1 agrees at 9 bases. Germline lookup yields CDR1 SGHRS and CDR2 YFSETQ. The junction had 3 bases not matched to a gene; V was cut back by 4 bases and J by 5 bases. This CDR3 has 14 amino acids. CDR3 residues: CASSPGQGNEKLFF. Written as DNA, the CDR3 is TGCGCCAGCAGCCCCGGACAGGGGAATGAAAAACTGTTTTTT.

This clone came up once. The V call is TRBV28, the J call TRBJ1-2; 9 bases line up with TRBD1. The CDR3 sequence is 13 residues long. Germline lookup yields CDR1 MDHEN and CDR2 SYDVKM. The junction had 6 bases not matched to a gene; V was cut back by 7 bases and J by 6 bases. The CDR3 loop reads CASIPQGANGYTF. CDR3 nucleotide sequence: TGTGCCAGCATCCCACAGGGGGCGAATGGCTACACCTTC.

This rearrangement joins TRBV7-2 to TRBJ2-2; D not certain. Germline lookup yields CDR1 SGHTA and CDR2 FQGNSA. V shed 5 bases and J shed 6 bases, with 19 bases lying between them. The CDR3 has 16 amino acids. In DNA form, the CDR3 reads TGTGCCAGCAGCCCCCAACCGGTGGCGAGCGCCGGGGAGCTGTTTTTT. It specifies CASSPQPVASAGELFF.

In nucleotides, the CDR3 is TGTGCCAGCAGCGGACAGGGTGAAGCTTTCTTT. It yields the protein CASSGQGEAFF. The chain carries TRBV9 and TRBJ1-1; 7 bases align to TRBD1. With V trimmed by 3 bases and J by 7 bases, 0 bases remained unmatched. Per germline, CDR1 SGDLS and CDR2 YYNGEE. This CDR3 comprises 11 residues.

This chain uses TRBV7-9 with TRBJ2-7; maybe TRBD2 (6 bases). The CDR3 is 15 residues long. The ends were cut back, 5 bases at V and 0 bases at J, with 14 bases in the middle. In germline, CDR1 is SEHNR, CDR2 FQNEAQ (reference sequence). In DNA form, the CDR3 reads TGTGCCAGCAGCCGAGACTGGAGGGGCTCCTACGAGCAGTACTTC. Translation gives CASSRDWRGSYEQYF.

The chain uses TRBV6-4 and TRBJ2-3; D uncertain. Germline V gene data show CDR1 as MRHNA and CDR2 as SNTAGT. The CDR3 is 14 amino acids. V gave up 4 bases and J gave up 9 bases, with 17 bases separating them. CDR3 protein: CASSAARSGATQYF. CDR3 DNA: TGTGCCAGCAGTGCCGCGAGGTCCGGAGCCACGCAGTATTTT.

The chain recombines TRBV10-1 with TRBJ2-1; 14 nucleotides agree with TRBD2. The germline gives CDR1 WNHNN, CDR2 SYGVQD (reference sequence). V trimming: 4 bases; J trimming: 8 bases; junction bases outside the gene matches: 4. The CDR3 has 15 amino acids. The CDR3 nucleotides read TGCGCCAGCAGTGGTGGGACTAGCGGGAGCTATGAGCAGTTCTTC. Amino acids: CASSGGTSGSYEQFF.

CDR3 nucleotides: TGTGCCAGCAGCCCGAGCGGGCTAGCGGGAGGTGAGCAGTACTTC. As protein: CASSPSGLAGGEQYF. This chain connects TRBV9 to TRBJ2-7; 11 nucleotides align to TRBD2. This CDR3 spans 15 amino acids. From germline, CDR1 is SGDLS and CDR2 YYNGEE. The V segment lost 4 bases and the J segment 7 bases; nucleotides outside the gene matches: 10.

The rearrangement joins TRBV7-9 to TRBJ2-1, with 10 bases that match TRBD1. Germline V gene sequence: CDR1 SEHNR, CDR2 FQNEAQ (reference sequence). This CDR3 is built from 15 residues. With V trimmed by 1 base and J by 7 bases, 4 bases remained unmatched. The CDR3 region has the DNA TGTGCCAGCAGCTTAGGGAGGACAGGGGGGAATGAGCAGTTCTTC. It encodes CASSLGRTGGNEQFF.

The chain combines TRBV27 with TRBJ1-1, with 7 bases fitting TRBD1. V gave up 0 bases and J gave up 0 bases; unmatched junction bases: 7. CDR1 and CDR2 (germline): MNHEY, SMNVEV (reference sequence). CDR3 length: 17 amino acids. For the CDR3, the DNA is TGTGCCAGCAGTTTATCCCAGACAGGGTACATGAACACTGAAGCTTTCTTT. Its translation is CASSLSQTGYMNTEAFF.

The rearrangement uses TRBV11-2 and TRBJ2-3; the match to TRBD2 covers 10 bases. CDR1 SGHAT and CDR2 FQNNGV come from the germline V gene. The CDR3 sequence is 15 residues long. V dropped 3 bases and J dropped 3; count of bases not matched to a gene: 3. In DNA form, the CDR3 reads TGTGCCAGCAGCTTCGGACTAGCGGAAACAGATACGCAGTATTTT. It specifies CASSFGLAETDTQYF.

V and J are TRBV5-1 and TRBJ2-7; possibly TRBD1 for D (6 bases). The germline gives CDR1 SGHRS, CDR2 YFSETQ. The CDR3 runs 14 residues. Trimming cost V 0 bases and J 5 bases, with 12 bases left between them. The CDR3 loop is CASSLVGGAHEQYF. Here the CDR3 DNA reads TGCGCCAGCAGCTTGGTTGGGGGCGCCCACGAGCAGTACTTC.

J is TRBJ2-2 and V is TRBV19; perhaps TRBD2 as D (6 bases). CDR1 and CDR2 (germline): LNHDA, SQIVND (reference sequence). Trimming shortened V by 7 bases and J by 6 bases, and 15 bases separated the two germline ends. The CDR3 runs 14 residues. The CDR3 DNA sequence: TGTGCCAGTACTGCCGCCCCGGGGGCCGGGGAGCTGTTTTTT. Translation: CASTAAPGAGELFF.

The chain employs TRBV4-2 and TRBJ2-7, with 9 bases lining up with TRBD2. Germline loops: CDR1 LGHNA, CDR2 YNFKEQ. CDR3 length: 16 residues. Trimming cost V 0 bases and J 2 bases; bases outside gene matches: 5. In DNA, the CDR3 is TGTGCCAGCAGCCAAGAGTCAGCGGGAGGTACCTACGAGCAGTACTTC. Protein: CASSQESAGGTYEQYF.

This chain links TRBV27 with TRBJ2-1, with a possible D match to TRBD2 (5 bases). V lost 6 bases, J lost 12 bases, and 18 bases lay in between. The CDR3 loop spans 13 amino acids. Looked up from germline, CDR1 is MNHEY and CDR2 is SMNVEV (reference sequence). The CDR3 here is CASSPRVGSAQFF. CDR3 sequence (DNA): TGTGCCAGCAGCCCCCGGGTGGGGAGCGCGCAGTTCTTC.

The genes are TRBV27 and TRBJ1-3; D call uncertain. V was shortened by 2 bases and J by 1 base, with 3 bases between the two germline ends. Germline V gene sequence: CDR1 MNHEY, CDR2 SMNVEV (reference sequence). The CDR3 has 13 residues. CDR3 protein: CASSLLSGNTIYF. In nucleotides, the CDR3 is TGTGCCAGCAGTTTACTTTCTGGAAACACCATATATTTT.

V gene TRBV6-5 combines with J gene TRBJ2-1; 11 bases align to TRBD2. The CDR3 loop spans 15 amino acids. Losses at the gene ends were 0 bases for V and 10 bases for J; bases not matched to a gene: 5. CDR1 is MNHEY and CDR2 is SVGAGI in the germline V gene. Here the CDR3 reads CASSYSWTSGYEQFF. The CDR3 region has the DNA TGTGCCAGCAGTTACTCGTGGACTAGCGGGTACGAGCAGTTCTTC.

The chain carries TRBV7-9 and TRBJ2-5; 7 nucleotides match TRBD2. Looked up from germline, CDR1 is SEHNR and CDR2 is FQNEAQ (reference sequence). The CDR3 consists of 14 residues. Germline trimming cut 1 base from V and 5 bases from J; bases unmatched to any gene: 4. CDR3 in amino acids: CASSLGGSGETQYF. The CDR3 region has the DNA TGTGCCAGCAGCTTAGGCGGGAGCGGGGAGACCCAGTACTTC. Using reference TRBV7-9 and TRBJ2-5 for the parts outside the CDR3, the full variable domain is DTGVSQNPRHKITKRGQNVTFRCDPISEHNRLYWYRQTLGQGPEFLTYFQNEAQLEKSRLLSDRFSAERPKGSFSTLEIQRTEQGDSAMYLCASSLGGSGETQYFGPGTRLLVL.

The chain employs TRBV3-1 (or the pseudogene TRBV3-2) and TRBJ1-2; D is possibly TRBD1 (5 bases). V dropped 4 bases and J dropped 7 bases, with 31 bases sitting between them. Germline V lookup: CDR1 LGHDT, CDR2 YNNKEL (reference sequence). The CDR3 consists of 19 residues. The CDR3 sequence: CASSLDPGGLGLGDFGYTF. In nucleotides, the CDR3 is TGTGCCAGCAGCCTCGATCCCGGGGGGTTGGGACTCGGGGACTTTGGCTACACCTTC.

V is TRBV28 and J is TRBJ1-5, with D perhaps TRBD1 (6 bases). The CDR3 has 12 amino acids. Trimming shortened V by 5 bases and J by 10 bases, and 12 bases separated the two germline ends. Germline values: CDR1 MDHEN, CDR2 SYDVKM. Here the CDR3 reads CASSQQGSPQHF. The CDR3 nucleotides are TGTGCCAGCAGTCAACAGGGCAGTCCCCAGCATTTT.

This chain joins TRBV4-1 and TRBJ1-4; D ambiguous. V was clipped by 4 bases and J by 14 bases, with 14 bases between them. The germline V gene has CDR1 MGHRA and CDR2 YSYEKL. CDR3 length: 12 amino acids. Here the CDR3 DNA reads TGCGCCAGCAGCCTACTAAGCTCCCGTCTGTTTTTT. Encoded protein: CASSLLSSRLFF.

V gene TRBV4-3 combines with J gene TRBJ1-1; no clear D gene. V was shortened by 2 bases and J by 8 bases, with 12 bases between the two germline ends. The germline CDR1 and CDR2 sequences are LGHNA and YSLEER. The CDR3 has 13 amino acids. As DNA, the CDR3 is TGCGCCAGCAGCCAAAATTATGAGGTAGAAGCTTTCTTT. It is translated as CASSQNYEVEAFF.

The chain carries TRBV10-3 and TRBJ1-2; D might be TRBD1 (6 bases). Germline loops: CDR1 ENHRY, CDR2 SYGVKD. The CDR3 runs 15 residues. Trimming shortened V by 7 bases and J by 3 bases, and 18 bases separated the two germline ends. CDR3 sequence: CAITETSTGHYGYTF. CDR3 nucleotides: TGTGCCATCACCGAAACATCGACAGGTCACTATGGCTACACCTTC.

This CDR3 reads CASSQDLIAGARYEQYF. The CDR3 nucleotides are TGTGCCAGCAGCCAAGATTTGATAGCGGGAGCTCGGTACGAGCAGTACTTC. The chain employs TRBV3-1 (or the pseudogene TRBV3-2) and TRBJ2-7, with 9 bases fitting TRBD2. The V gene end was trimmed by 0 bases and the J gene end by 4 bases; junction bases not matched to a gene: 10. There are 17 residues in the CDR3. Germline V gives CDR1 LGHDT, CDR2 YNNKEL (reference sequence).